Following are 29 T cell receptor beta chains from one sample sequenced in a study of blood T cell repertoires in COVID-19. Sequencing used immunoSEQ multiplex PCR; TCRdb keeps in-frame clones, though not all of them. The repertoire includes a few hundred thousand clones, around 89% of them detected once, and 12% sits in the top ten. The sequenced sample was peripheral blood. The receptors here all came from a woman in her sixties or seventies with acute or convalescent COVID-19.

The V and J genes are TRBV7-9 and TRBJ1-2; 10 bases agree with TRBD1. V lost 7 bases, J lost 7 bases, and 6 bases stayed unmatched. The CDR3 has 13 amino acids. Germline V CDR1 and CDR2: SEHNR, FQNEAQ (reference sequence). CDR3 residues: CASTVRDRGGYTF. The CDR3 bases are TGTGCCAGCACCGTCCGGGACAGGGGTGGCTACACCTTC.

The chain is built from TRBV27 and TRBJ2-5; D perhaps matches TRBD2 (5 bases). CDR3 size: 13 residues. From germline, CDR1 is MNHEY and CDR2 SMNVEV (reference sequence). The germline V and J ends were trimmed by 6 bases and 0 bases, with 8 bases remaining between them. The CDR3 sequence is CASRPGNQETQYF. The DNA of the CDR3 is TGTGCCAGCAGACCGGGAAACCAAGAGACCCAGTACTTC.

The rearrangement joins TRBV5-4 to TRBJ2-7; 9 bases agree with TRBD1. The germline CDR1 and CDR2 sequences are SGHNT and YYREEE (reference sequence). This CDR3 has 14 amino acids. The CDR3 is CATNRQGVTYEQYF. CDR3 coding DNA: TGTGCTACAAACCGACAGGGGGTTACGTACGAGCAGTACTTC.

V usage is TRBV5-6 and J usage is TRBJ2-7, with 7 positions matching TRBD1. The junction had 13 bases not matched to a gene; V was cut back by 4 bases and J by 3 bases. Germline lookup yields CDR1 SGHDT and CDR2 YYEEEE. The CDR3 runs to 16 residues. This chain's CDR3 is CASSPGQEALIYEQYF. The CDR3 region has the DNA TGTGCCAGCAGCCCCGGACAGGAGGCACTAATCTACGAGCAGTACTTC. Based on the CDR3 plus reference TRBV5-6 and TRBJ2-7, the full variable domain is DAGVTQSPTHLIKTRGQQVTLRCSPKSGHDTVSWYQQALGQGPQFIFQYYEEEERQRGNFPDRFSGHQFPNYSSELNVNALLLGDSALYLCASSPGQEALIYEQYFGPGTRLTVT.

The chain carries TRBV28 and TRBJ1-4; 8 nucleotides align to TRBD1. Germline V gives CDR1 MDHEN, CDR2 SYDVKM. J was trimmed by 3 bases and V by 2 bases; bases with no gene match: 8. The CDR3 is made up of 17 amino acids. The CDR3 protein is CASSLAQGANSNEKLFF. CDR3 nucleotide sequence: TGTGCCAGCAGTTTAGCGCAGGGGGCGAATTCTAATGAAAAACTGTTTTTT.

The rearrangement joins TRBV5-1 to TRBJ1-1, with 8 bases identical to TRBD1. The V and J ends lost 3 bases and 3 bases, in that order; junction bases with no gene match: 4. The germline V gene has CDR1 SGHRS and CDR2 YFSETQ. This CDR3 comprises 14 residues. CDR3 bases: TGCGCCAGCAGCTCACAGGGGGTTGACACTGAAGCTTTCTTT. It specifies CASSSQGVDTEAFF.

The gene calls are TRBV7-6 and TRBJ1-5; 9 bases map to TRBD1. V shed 5 bases, J shed 8 bases, and the junction held 10 bases outside the gene matches. The CDR3 sequence is 15 residues long. CDR1 is SGHVS and CDR2 is FNYEAQ in the germline V gene. The CDR3 nucleotides are TGTGCCAGCAGCCCTACTGACAGGGGGGTAAAGCCCCAGCATTTT. It codes for CASSPTDRGVKPQHF.

This clone was observed a handful of times. The CDR3, as DNA: TGTGCCAGTAGTCCCCGGACTAGCGGTGGCGAGCAGTACTTC. Encoded protein: CASSPRTSGGEQYF. The chain recombines TRBV19 with TRBJ2-7, with TRBD2 matching over 10 bases. This CDR3 has 14 amino acids. Germline values: CDR1 LNHDA, CDR2 SQIVND (reference sequence). V gave up 5 bases and J gave up 6 bases; unmatched junction bases: 7.

The rearrangement uses TRBV19 and TRBJ2-5; D is perhaps TRBD1 (5 bases). V was cut by 4 bases and J by 1 base, with 7 bases left in between. Germline V gene lookup returns CDR1 LNHDA and CDR2 SQIVND (reference sequence). The CDR3 runs 13 residues. DNA of the CDR3: TGTGCCAGTAGTAACAGGATCCAAGAGACCCAGTACTTC. Translation: CASSNRIQETQYF.

The chain joins TRBV6-2 or TRBV6-3 to TRBJ1-5, with D maybe TRBD1 (6 bases). The V end lost 2 bases, the J end lost 6 bases, and 14 bases lay between the germline ends. Germline V lookup: CDR1 MNHEY, CDR2 SVGEGT. CDR3 length: 15 residues. The CDR3 nucleotides read TGTGCCAGCAGTTACGAGCGGGGGCGCGGTCAGCCCCAGCATTTT. It translates to CASSYERGRGQPQHF.

CDR3 amino acids: CASSGSSSTDTQYF. The DNA for the CDR3 is TGTGCCAGCAGTGGAAGCTCTAGCACAGATACGCAGTATTTT. The chain uses TRBV2 and TRBJ2-3; D remains ambiguous. Germline V gene data show CDR1 as SNHLY and CDR2 as FYNNEI. The V end lost 4 bases, the J end lost 0 bases, and 8 bases lay between the germline ends. This CDR3 is built from 14 residues.

This chain links TRBV10-3 with TRBJ1-1, with D perhaps TRBD1 (6 bases). V was pared by 4 bases and J by 5 bases, with 14 bases between. The germline CDR1 and CDR2 sequences are ENHRY and SYGVKD. The CDR3 has 14 amino acids. CDR3 residues: CAISAKQGSTEAFF. CDR3 sequence (DNA): TGTGCCATCAGTGCGAAGCAGGGGAGTACTGAAGCTTTCTTT.

In the case of this clone: This sample also contains other DNA sequences that code for the same CDR3. This chain uses TRBV12-3 or TRBV12-4 with TRBJ1-1; D is ambiguous. V was shortened by 1 base and J by 6 bases, with 3 bases between the two germline ends. This CDR3 contains 11 residues. CDR3 sequence: CASSLGPEAFF. In nucleotides, the CDR3 is TGTGCCAGCAGTTTAGGGCCTGAAGCTTTCTTT.

The V call is TRBV27, the J call TRBJ1-2; 7 positions match TRBD1. This CDR3 region has 16 residues. Germline V gene data show CDR1 as MNHEY and CDR2 as SMNVEV (reference sequence). Germline trimming cut 3 bases from V and 8 bases from J; bases unmatched to any gene: 15. CDR3 in DNA: TGTGCCAGCAGTTTTTCCCACAGGGGCTCCAGTAAAGGCTACACCTTC. Amino acids: CASSFSHRGSSKGYTF.

The chain uses TRBV11-2 and TRBJ1-1; tentatively, D is TRBD1 (6 bases). The germline V and J ends were trimmed by 5 bases and 7 bases, with 20 bases remaining between them. This CDR3 region has 15 residues. Germline CDR1 is SGHAT and CDR2 is FQNNGV. The CDR3 protein is CASSPVGAAAFEAFF. The DNA for the CDR3 is TGTGCCAGCAGCCCCGTGGGGGCCGCAGCCTTTGAAGCTTTCTTT.

The chain carries TRBV6-5 and TRBJ1-1; D might be TRBD1 (6 bases). The CDR3 is 13 amino acids. Germline-derived CDR1 and CDR2 are MNHEY and SVGAGI. V lost 6 bases and J 6 bases, leaving 14 bases between the germline ends. CDR3 residues: CASSLGAPAEAFF. The CDR3, as DNA: TGTGCCAGCAGCCTGGGGGCACCAGCTGAAGCTTTCTTT.

The chain couples TRBV2 to TRBJ1-6; D not resolved. The CDR3 consists of 13 residues. V was cut by 6 bases and J by 10 bases, with 13 bases left in between. CDR1 is SNHLY and CDR2 is FYNNEI in the germline V gene. CDR3 coding DNA: TGTGCCAGCAGCGGCGACGCGGTCTCACCCCTCCACTTT. It specifies CASSGDAVSPLHF. The full variable domain, its missing parts supplied by reference TRBV2 and TRBJ1-6, is EPEVTQTPSHQVTQMGQEVILRCVPISNHLYFYWYRQILGQKVEFLVSFYNNEISEKSEIFDDQFSVERPDGSNFTLKIRSTKLEDSAMYFCASSGDAVSPLHFGNGTRLTVT.

The CDR3 region is CSASLGHAGQPQHF. CDR3 DNA sequence: TGCAGTGCTAGTCTCGGCCACGCGGGACAGCCCCAGCATTTT. The chain recombines TRBV20-1 with TRBJ1-5; D remains unclear. Trimming cost V 3 bases and J 7 bases, with 16 bases left between them. Germline V gene lookup returns CDR1 DFQATT and CDR2 SNEGSKA (reference sequence). The CDR3 covers 14 residues.

The CDR3: CASKGQGWYEQYF. The CDR3 DNA reads TGTGCCAGCAAAGGACAGGGGTGGTACGAGCAGTACTTC. The chain employs TRBV6-5 and TRBJ2-7, with TRBD1 identical over 9 bases. The CDR3 extends over 13 amino acids. CDR1 MNHEY and CDR2 SVGAGI come from the germline V gene. V dropped 7 bases and J dropped 4; count of bases not matched to a gene: 5.

The CDR3 loop reads CASSPTRGETQYF. In nucleotides, the CDR3 is TGTGCCAGCAGTCCGACTAGAGGGGAGACCCAGTACTTC. The genes are TRBV7-2 and TRBJ2-5; a possible D gene is TRBD2 (6 bases). The V end lost 6 bases, the J end lost 5 bases, and 13 bases lay between the germline ends. The CDR3 extends over 13 amino acids. Looked up from germline, CDR1 is SGHTA and CDR2 is FQGNSA.

The chain recombines TRBV7-9 with TRBJ2-1, with a tentative D call TRBD2 (5 bases). The germline V gene encodes CDR1 SEHNR and CDR2 FQNEAQ (reference sequence). The CDR3 totals 15 residues. The germline V and J ends were trimmed by 4 bases and 1 base, with 11 bases remaining between them. CDR3 region: CASSSPGVSYNEQFF. The DNA of the CDR3 is TGTGCCAGCAGCTCACCCGGGGTATCCTACAATGAGCAGTTCTTC.

The chain has TRBV30 and TRBJ2-2; 8 bases agree with TRBD1. This CDR3 spans 13 amino acids. J was trimmed by 6 bases and V by 4 bases; bases with no gene match: 4. Germline loops: CDR1 GTSNPN, CDR2 SVGIG (reference sequence). DNA for the CDR3: TGTGCCTGGATCTCACAGGGGGCCGGGGAGCTGTTTTTT. This gives the protein CAWISQGAGELFF. Full variable domain (missing parts from reference TRBV30 and TRBJ2-2): SQTIHQWPATLVQPVGSPLSLECTVEGTSNPNLYWYRQAAGRGLQLLFYSVGIGQISSEVPQNLSASRPQDRQFILSSKKLLLSDSGFYLCAWISQGAGELFFGEGSRLTVL.

The V and J genes are TRBV11-2 and TRBJ1-1; D possibly corresponds to TRBD1 (6 bases). The V gene lost 5 bases and the J gene lost 9 bases, with 19 bases spanning the gap. Germline V gives CDR1 SGHAT, CDR2 FQNNGV. CDR3 length: 14 amino acids. CDR3 coding DNA: TGTGCCAGCAGCCCCCTGGGGGCATCTTACCAAGCTTTCTTT. Translating gives CASSPLGASYQAFF.

The chain uses TRBV28 and TRBJ1-5; a possible D gene is TRBD1 (6 bases). The CDR3 totals 15 residues. CDR1 MDHEN and CDR2 SYDVKM come from the germline V gene. The ends were cut back, 5 bases at V and 7 bases at J, with 18 bases in the middle. The CDR3: CASSPITGKRQPQHF. In DNA form, the CDR3 reads TGTGCCAGCAGTCCAATCACAGGGAAGCGGCAGCCCCAGCATTTT.

The chain is built from TRBV13 and TRBJ1-2; 8 bases align to TRBD1. The CDR3 totals 14 residues. V lost 5 bases to trimming and J lost 7 bases; unmatched junction nucleotides: 9. The germline gives CDR1 PRHDT, CDR2 FYEKMQ (reference sequence). The CDR3 DNA is TGTGCCAGCAGCGCCGGACAGGGCCATCGTGGCTACACCTTC. Translation: CASSAGQGHRGYTF.

The chain recombines TRBV5-8 with TRBJ2-1; TRBD2 might be the D (6 bases). Looked up from germline, CDR1 is SGHTS and CDR2 is YDEGEE. This CDR3 comprises 17 residues. Trimming took off 2 bases at V and 0 bases at J, with 15 bases between the two ends. CDR3 sequence: CASSLVLASNSYNEQFF. CDR3 bases: TGTGCCAGCAGCTTAGTTCTAGCGTCTAACTCCTACAATGAGCAGTTCTTC.

The chain uses TRBV6-2 or TRBV6-3 and TRBJ1-3, with 7 bases identical to TRBD1. Germline V lookup: CDR1 MNHEY, CDR2 SVGEGT. After removal of 1 base from V and 4 bases from J, the junction contained 7 bases not matched to a gene. The CDR3 extends over 16 amino acids. CDR3: CASSYFGTVAGNTIYF. Written as DNA, the CDR3 is TGTGCCAGCAGTTACTTCGGGACAGTCGCAGGAAACACCATATATTTT.

This clone was seen once. CDR3 protein: CASSFHMAGVRNEQFF. The CDR3 nucleotides read TGTGCCAGCAGCTTTCATATGGCGGGAGTCCGCAATGAGCAGTTCTTC. The V and J genes are TRBV7-2 and TRBJ2-1; TRBD2 matches at 7 bases. Per the germline V gene, CDR1 is SGHTA and CDR2 is FQGNSA. Losses at the gene ends were 3 bases for V and 6 bases for J; bases not matched to a gene: 11. The CDR3 is made up of 16 amino acids.

This sequence joins TRBV9 and TRBJ2-1, with D unclear. V was shortened by 1 base and J by 0 bases, with 11 bases between the two germline ends. Germline values: CDR1 SGDLS, CDR2 YYNGEE. CDR3 length: 16 amino acids. The CDR3, as DNA: TGTGCCAGCAGCGTATCGCAGCGTAGCTCCTACAATGAGCAGTTCTTC. Protein: CASSVSQRSSYNEQFF. The full variable domain, with the rest looked up from reference TRBV9 and TRBJ2-1, is DSGVTQTPKHLITATGQRVTLRCSPRSGDLSVYWYQQSLDQGLQFLIQYYNGEERAKGNILERFSAQQFPDLHSELNLSSLELGDSALYFCASSVSQRSSYNEQFFGPGTRLTVL.